This T cell receptor beta chain was identified during a study of TIL therapy for anti-PD-1-resistant metastatic lung cancer. In the study overall: Tumors carried a median about 1.5 non-synonymous mutations per megabase.

CDR1 is SQVTM, CDR2 ANQGSEA, per germline. V lost 7 bases to trimming and J lost 8 bases; unmatched junction nucleotides: 10. There are 13 residues in the CDR3. Study-wide points: Patients were highly selected, enriched for treatment-naive, never-smoker and oncogene-addicted cases. TIL cultures after expansion showed higher clonality and lower diversity than baseline tumor (median about 6% vs 30%).

This clone has just a few counts. Antigen unknown. Indicated time point: pre-treatment sample, taken before nivolumab and TIL therapy. Most excised metastases sampled were pleural nodules or supraclavicular lymph nodes. Tumor harvest preceded PD-1/PD-L1 blockade, followed by nivolumab treatment. The libraries were made with immunoSEQ v3. Assay used: immunoSEQ multiplex PCR; TCRdb lists only in-frame clones, some missing. The profile shows tens of thousands of clones, 65% to 80% of them singletons. The rearrangement links TRBV29-1 to TRBJ2-7; 11 positions match TRBD1. The clonotype originates from a person between 25 and 79 years old with non-small cell lung cancer. The input for sequencing was tumor tissue, taken at baseline. The CDR3 DNA sequence: TGCAGCGCCGAGGCCGGGACAGGGGGGAAGCAGTACTTC. Its protein is CSAEAGTGGKQYF.